This passage covers 21 T cell receptor beta chains from one sample sequenced in a study of shared clonotypes between healthy human individuals. Clones were read by immunoSEQ multiplex PCR, and TCRdb kept only the in-frame ones, dropping some. The sample includes approximately 1.9 million clones, 85% to 95% of them seen just once. Terminally differentiated effector memory CD45RA+ cells were left out of the naive CD8 fraction, which was CD45RO-negative and positively selected for CCR7. Specimen: naive CD8+ T cells from PBMCs. Receptor source: a man younger than 35 in good health. Some clones in this sample may be carry-over from other donors' samples.

The chain has TRBV10-1 and TRBJ2-3; 12 bases are a match to TRBD2. The germline CDR1 and CDR2 sequences are WNHNN and SYGVQD (reference sequence). The CDR3 is made up of 16 amino acids. Trimming took 4 bases from V and 3 from J; bases not matched to a gene: 5. CDR3 DNA sequence: TGCGCCAGCAGTGCTATACTAGCGGGAGGTACAGATACGCAGTATTTT. This translates into CASSAILAGGTDTQYF.

The chain uses TRBV29-1 and TRBJ1-2, with D unresolved. The V end lost 6 bases, the J end lost 0 bases, and 5 bases lay between the germline ends. Germline CDR1 is SQVTM and CDR2 is ANQGSEA. CDR3 length equals 11 residues. The CDR3 DNA sequence: TGCAGCGTATGGACTAACTATGGCTACACCTTC. This gives the protein CSVWTNYGYTF.

To note about this clone: Sequence at one end of the junction differs from germline and may be a read error. CDR3 coding DNA: TGCAGCATTGAAGACAGGTACTATGGCTACACCTTC. It yields the protein CSIEDRYYGYTF. The J gene is TRBJ1-2, the V gene TRBV29-1, with a weak D call TRBD1 (6 bases). This CDR3 has 12 residues. From germline, CDR1 is SQVTM and CDR2 ANQGSEA.

The J gene is TRBJ2-2, the V gene TRBV12-5; the D gene is possibly TRBD2 (5 bases). V was cut by 0 bases and J by 4 bases, with 9 bases left in between. There are 15 residues in the CDR3. Germline loops: CDR1 LGHNT, CDR2 FRNRAP. CDR3 residues: CASGLVTGITGELFF. For the CDR3, the DNA is TGTGCTAGTGGTTTGGTTACGGGGATCACCGGGGAGCTGTTTTTT.

The chain combines TRBV5-1 with TRBJ2-2; 8 positions match TRBD1. Germline assignment: CDR1 SGHRS and CDR2 YFSETQ. The CDR3 length is 15 residues. The ends lost 3 bases at V and 0 bases at J; junction bases unmatched: 1. The CDR3 DNA reads TGCGCCAGCAGCTCGGGACAGGCGAACACCGGGGAGCTGTTTTTT. It translates to CASSSGQANTGELFF.

Remarks on this clone: The identical CDR3 is also encoded by other nucleotide sequences in the sample. The chain couples TRBV27 to TRBJ2-7; 9 bases agree with TRBD1. Germline-derived CDR1 and CDR2 are MNHEY and SMNVEV (reference sequence). V lost 2 bases and J lost 5; bases outside the gene matches: 7. The CDR3 length is 15 residues. DNA for the CDR3: TGTGCCAGCAGTTTAGTGGGGACAGGGCGGAACGAGCAGTACTTC. Translating it yields CASSLVGTGRNEQYF.

V is TRBV9 and J is TRBJ2-7; 10 bases are a match to TRBD1. CDR1 and CDR2 from the germline V gene are SGDLS and YYNGEE. J was trimmed by 3 bases and V by 3 bases; bases with no gene match: 3. The CDR3 length is 14 residues. CDR3 DNA: TGTGCCAGCAGCGGGGACAGGGGAGACTACGAGCAGTACTTC. It is translated as CASSGDRGDYEQYF. Drawing the rest from reference TRBV9 and TRBJ2-7, the complete variable domain is DSGVTQTPKHLITATGQRVTLRCSPRSGDLSVYWYQQSLDQGLQFLIQYYNGEERAKGNILERFSAQQFPDLHSELNLSSLELGDSALYFCASSGDRGDYEQYFGPGTRLTVT.

Points on this clone: Other DNA variants within this sample encode the same CDR3. This sequence joins TRBV27 and TRBJ2-1, with D hard to call. V was pared by 3 bases and J by 7 bases, with 4 bases between. Germline CDR1 and CDR2: MNHEY and SMNVEV (reference sequence). The CDR3 has 11 residues. The CDR3 DNA is TGTGCCAGCAGTTTCTCTAATGAGCAGTTCTTC. Residues: CASSFSNEQFF.

The chain uses TRBV7-9 and TRBJ2-7; either TRBD1 or TRBD2 may fit D (5 bases each). The CDR3 has 14 residues. From germline, CDR1 is SEHNR and CDR2 FQNEAQ (reference sequence). The germline V and J ends were trimmed by 5 bases and 3 bases, with 14 bases remaining between them. CDR3 loop: CASSSRDRYYEQYF. The CDR3 DNA sequence: TGTGCCAGCAGCAGCAGGGACCGGTACTACGAGCAGTACTTC.

The chain recombines TRBV7-9 with TRBJ1-2, with 10 bases identical to TRBD1. Germline V gene data show CDR1 as SEHNR and CDR2 as FQNEAQ (reference sequence). CDR3 length: 15 amino acids. V dropped 2 bases and J dropped 7; count of bases not matched to a gene: 7. The CDR3 DNA reads as TGTGCCAGCAGCTTACCGGGACAGGGGTCGTTTGGCTACACCTTC. Protein product: CASSLPGQGSFGYTF. Filled out from reference TRBV7-9 and TRBJ1-2, the complete variable domain reads DTGVSQNPRHKITKRGQNVTFRCDPISEHNRLYWYRQTLGQGPEFLTYFQNEAQLEKSRLLSDRFSAERPKGSFSTLEIQRTEQGDSAMYLCASSLPGQGSFGYTFGSGTRLTVV.

The chain has TRBV6-4 and TRBJ1-2; weak D call: TRBD1 (5 bases). The V end lost 3 bases, the J end lost 1 base, and 12 bases lay between the germline ends. From germline, CDR1 is MRHNA and CDR2 SNTAGT. The CDR3 extends over 15 amino acids. The CDR3 DNA reads as TGTGCCAGCAGTGAGACAGCTTTCATTAACTATGGCTACACCTTC. The encoded protein is CASSETAFINYGYTF.

The rearrangement links TRBV11-2 to TRBJ2-3, with a tentative D call TRBD2 (5 bases). The germline CDR1 and CDR2 sequences are SGHAT and FQNNGV. The CDR3 loop spans 15 amino acids. Deletions cut 5 bases from V and 5 bases from J, with 17 bases between. CDR3 protein: CASSHPDYTRDTQYF. The CDR3 DNA reads as TGTGCCAGCAGCCACCCAGACTACACCCGAGATACGCAGTATTTT.

The J gene is TRBJ2-2, the V gene TRBV9; a possible D gene is TRBD2 (6 bases). The CDR3 sequence is 14 residues long. The germline gives CDR1 SGDLS, CDR2 YYNGEE. Trimming shortened V by 6 bases and J by 3 bases, and 12 bases separated the two germline ends. In DNA form, the CDR3 reads TGTGCCAGCATTGTTTCGGGAGACACCGGGGAGCTGTTTTTT. Amino acid sequence: CASIVSGDTGELFF.

This chain joins TRBV7-8 and TRBJ2-7; weak D call: TRBD2 (6 bases). This CDR3 has 19 residues. The V end was cut by 2 bases, the J end by 3 bases, with 26 bases between. The germline CDR1 and CDR2 sequences are SGHVS and FQNEAQ. CDR3 coding DNA: TGTGCCAGCAGCTTATGGACAAATCAGGCGGGACGGGGTTTCTACGAGCAGTACTTC. Its protein is CASSLWTNQAGRGFYEQYF.

The chain is built from TRBV15 and TRBJ1-1; no reliable D call. The V and J ends lost 8 bases and 1 base respectively, with 14 bases between them. This CDR3 contains 14 residues. The germline gives CDR1 LNHNV, CDR2 YYDKDF (reference sequence). CDR3 sequence: CATAPMPPNTEAFF. CDR3 sequence (DNA): TGTGCCACCGCCCCCATGCCTCCGAACACTGAAGCTTTCTTT.

The rearrangement uses TRBV7-2 and TRBJ2-3; 7 bases agree with TRBD1. The ends lost 2 bases at V and 0 bases at J; junction bases unmatched: 2. The germline CDR1 and CDR2 sequences are SGHTA and FQGNSA. The CDR3 consists of 15 residues. CDR3 in amino acids: CASSLNRGSTDTQYF. The CDR3 DNA sequence: TGTGCCAGCAGCTTAAACAGGGGAAGCACAGATACGCAGTATTTT. The variable domain in full, completed from reference TRBV7-2 and TRBJ2-3, reads GAGVSQSPSNKVTEKGKDVELRCDPISGHTALYWYRQSLGQGLEFLIYFQGNSAPDKSGLPSDRFSAERTGGSVSTLTIQRTQQEDSAVYLCASSLNRGSTDTQYFGPGTRLTVL.

This chain links TRBV9 with TRBJ2-5, with TRBD1 identical over 7 bases. The CDR3 spans 14 residues. The germline V gene has CDR1 SGDLS and CDR2 YYNGEE. The ends lost 3 bases at V and 3 bases at J; junction bases unmatched: 5. The CDR3, as DNA: TGTGCCAGCAGCGACAGGGACAGTAAAGAGACCCAGTACTTC. As protein: CASSDRDSKETQYF.

The chain is built from TRBV9 and TRBJ2-2, with D maybe TRBD1 (6 bases). Trimming took off 9 bases at V and 5 bases at J, with 14 bases between the two ends. The V gene's germline CDR1 is SGDLS and CDR2 YYNGEE. This CDR3 spans 13 amino acids. This CDR3 is CATTTGNTGELFF. For the CDR3, the DNA is TGTGCCACCACTACAGGGAATACCGGGGAGCTGTTTTTT.

The chain combines TRBV6-1 with TRBJ2-7; 8 bases line up with TRBD2. The CDR3 has 13 residues. The junction had 6 bases not matched to a gene; V was cut back by 7 bases and J by 4 bases. Germline V gene data show CDR1 as MNHNS and CDR2 as SASEGT. In nucleotides, the CDR3 is TGTGCCAGCACCTTAGCGGGATGGTACGAGCAGTACTTC. Translation gives CASTLAGWYEQYF.

This clone turned up a few times. The chain combines TRBV10-3 with TRBJ1-2; TRBD1 might be the D (6 bases). Looked up from germline, CDR1 is ENHRY and CDR2 is SYGVKD. The CDR3 has 11 amino acids. V lost 4 bases and J 13 bases, leaving 13 bases between the germline ends. CDR3 DNA: TGTGCCATCAGTGTGGGGGGCGAATCCACCTTC. It yields the protein CAISVGGESTF.

The chain joins TRBV4-1 to TRBJ1-1, with TRBD1 matching over 7 bases. The CDR3 has 13 amino acids. Per germline, CDR1 MGHRA and CDR2 YSYEKL. Losses at the gene ends were 3 bases for V and 4 bases for J; bases not matched to a gene: 2. The DNA for the CDR3 is TGCGCCAGCAGCCAGACAGGGCCCACTGAAGCTTTCTTT. Translating it yields CASSQTGPTEAFF.